The 23 T cell receptor beta chains below all came from one sample that was sequenced in a study of blood T cell repertoires in COVID-19. This table comes from immunoSEQ multiplex PCR, and its TCRdb copy is limited to in-frame clones, with some not included. The repertoire consists of approximately 120,000 clones, with about four fifths occurring once and the leading ten covering roughly 18%. Sequencing input: PBMCs or T cells enriched from blood (not recorded which). All receptors derive from a man aged 25 to 40 who had recovered from COVID-19.

This chain joins TRBV5-6 and TRBJ2-2; 8 bases align to TRBD2. V trimming: 0 bases; J trimming: 2 bases; junction bases outside the gene matches: 3. The CDR3 is 16 amino acids. The germline V gene encodes CDR1 SGHDT and CDR2 YYEEEE. The CDR3 protein is CASSLGLAGNTGELFF. CDR3 sequence (DNA): TGTGCCAGCAGCTTGGGGCTAGCGGGCAACACCGGGGAGCTGTTTTTT.

This clone was observed once. The chain carries TRBV6-5 and TRBJ2-7; 9 nucleotides agree with TRBD1. The V gene end was trimmed by 7 bases and the J gene end by 6 bases; junction bases not matched to a gene: 7. The CDR3 is 13 amino acids. CDR1 and CDR2 from the germline V gene are MNHEY and SVGAGI. CDR3 coding DNA: TGTGCCAGCAACCGGGACAGGGTAGGCGAGCAGTACGTC. Its protein product is CASNRDRVGEQYV.

This clone was recorded once. The rearrangement joins TRBV7-2 to TRBJ2-1, with 9 bases fitting TRBD1. This CDR3 spans 16 amino acids. V lost 3 bases, J lost 1 base, and 4 bases stayed unmatched. Germline V lookup: CDR1 SGHTA, CDR2 FQGNSA. The DNA for the CDR3 is TGTGCCAGCAGCTTGGCGACAGGGGGATCCTACAATGAGCAGTTCTTC. Its translation: CASSLATGGSYNEQFF.

The chain is built from TRBV2 and TRBJ2-7; 8 nucleotides agree with TRBD1. The V gene's germline CDR1 is SNHLY and CDR2 FYNNEI. The CDR3 has 18 amino acids. J was trimmed by 1 base and V by 7 bases; bases with no gene match: 18. The CDR3 reads CASIRGPDREPASYEQYV. The CDR3 DNA reads as TGTGCCAGCATAAGGGGACCGGACAGGGAACCGGCGTCCTACGAGCAGTACGTC.

The gene calls are TRBV5-1 and TRBJ1-2; D might be TRBD1 (6 bases). The CDR3 has 15 amino acids. CDR1 is SGHRS, CDR2 YFSETQ, per germline. Trimming took off 3 bases at V and 2 bases at J, with 14 bases between the two ends. CDR3 protein: CASSSDGTPNYGYTF. In DNA form, the CDR3 reads TGCGCCAGCAGCTCAGACGGGACACCGAACTATGGCTACACCTTC.

The rearrangement joins TRBV11-2 to TRBJ2-7; D remains unclear. Trimming removed 1 base at V and 1 base at J, with 8 bases between. The CDR3 is 14 amino acids. CDR1 is SGHAT and CDR2 is FQNNGV in the germline V gene. For the CDR3, the DNA is TGTGCCAGCAGCTTAGGGCCCGGGTCCTACGAGCAGTACTTC. It translates to CASSLGPGSYEQYF.

This clone is a singleton in its sample. The J gene is TRBJ2-3, the V gene TRBV29-1; D is ambiguous. Trimming left V 7 bases short and J 2 bases short, with 19 bases between. The CDR3 extends over 15 amino acids. CDR1 and CDR2 from the germline V gene are SQVTM and ANQGSEA. The DNA for the CDR3 is TGCAGCGCCCTACCTCCATCATCCTACACAGATACGCAGTATTTT. Translation gives CSALPPSSYTDTQYF.

The gene calls are TRBV9 and TRBJ2-4; 14 nucleotides align to TRBD2. V shed 4 bases and J 3 bases; nucleotides not matched to a gene: 6. CDR1 SGDLS and CDR2 YYNGEE come from the germline V gene. CDR3 size: 17 residues. The CDR3 DNA reads as TGTGCCAGCAGCCCGGGGACTAGCGGGAGATACAAAAACATTCAGTACTTC. Translated: CASSPGTSGRYKNIQYF.

The chain couples TRBV10-2 to TRBJ2-3; possible D gene TRBD2, 7 bases. The germline V and J ends were trimmed by 0 bases and 1 base, with 14 bases remaining between them. CDR1 is WSHSY, CDR2 SAAADI, per germline. This CDR3 is built from 17 residues. The CDR3 region has the DNA TGCGCCAGCAGTGAGTCGACTAGGGGGGGAGGCACAGATACGCAGTATTTT. Amino acid sequence: CASSESTRGGGTDTQYF.

The chain recombines TRBV5-4 with TRBJ2-3; a weak D match, TRBD1 (5 bases). The CDR3 covers 14 residues. The V and J ends lost 0 bases and 3 bases respectively, with 8 bases between them. Per germline, CDR1 SGHNT and CDR2 YYREEE (reference sequence). CDR3: CASSLADRTDTQYF. The CDR3 nucleotides are TGTGCCAGCAGCTTGGCCGACAGAACAGATACGCAGTATTTT.

The DNA of the CDR3 is TGCGCCAGCAGCTTGGAGGCGGGCCCAACCTACGAGCAGTACTTC. Translated, it gives CASSLEAGPTYEQYF. The chain combines TRBV5-1 with TRBJ2-7; D perhaps matches TRBD2 (5 bases). CDR3 length equals 15 residues. Per germline, CDR1 SGHRS and CDR2 YFSETQ. V lost 0 bases, J lost 2 bases, and 12 bases lay in between.

There are a few counts of this clone. The genes are TRBV6-6 and TRBJ2-3; a weak D match, TRBD2 (5 bases). V was shortened by 5 bases and J by 1 base, with 13 bases between the two germline ends. This CDR3 has 15 residues. Germline V gene sequence: CDR1 MNHNY, CDR2 SVGAGI (reference sequence). CDR3 in amino acids: CASSSGLRGTDTQYF. CDR3 DNA: TGTGCCAGCAGTAGCGGCCTTCGAGGCACAGATACGCAGTATTTT.

The chain has TRBV11-2 and TRBJ1-5, with TRBD1 as a possible D gene (5 bases). The ends were cut back, 0 bases at V and 5 bases at J, with 8 bases in the middle. Germline CDR1 is SGHAT and CDR2 is FQNNGV. The CDR3 has 14 residues. In nucleotides, the CDR3 is TGTGCCAGCAGCTTAGACGGGGGTTATCAGCCCCAGCATTTT. It yields the protein CASSLDGGYQPQHF.

The chain links TRBV5-1 to TRBJ2-5; D ambiguous. V was pared by 0 bases and J by 3 bases, with 6 bases between. Per the germline V gene, CDR1 is SGHRS and CDR2 is YFSETQ. The CDR3 loop spans 13 amino acids. The CDR3 bases are TGCGCCAGCAGCTTGGGCGAGAAAGAGACCCAGTACTTC. This encodes CASSLGEKETQYF.

This clone turned up a few times. V usage is TRBV7-9 and J usage is TRBJ1-4; D is unclear. V lost 3 bases to trimming and J lost 8 bases, with 10 bases between them. Germline V CDR1 and CDR2: SEHNR, FQNEAQ (reference sequence). The CDR3 consists of 13 residues. The CDR3 spells CASSLSSHEKLFF. Here the CDR3 DNA reads TGTGCCAGCAGCTTGTCGAGTCACGAAAAACTGTTTTTT.

This chain uses TRBV3-1 (or the pseudogene TRBV3-2) with TRBJ2-5, with D possibly TRBD1 on 5 matching bases. In germline, CDR1 is LGHDT, CDR2 YNNKEL (reference sequence). CDR3 length: 14 amino acids. Trimming cost V 4 bases and J 2 bases, with 11 bases left between them. The chain's CDR3 is CASSPRTPQETQYF. The CDR3 coding sequence is TGTGCCAGCAGCCCAAGGACACCTCAAGAGACCCAGTACTTC.

The rearrangement links TRBV5-4 to TRBJ1-4; TRBD1 aligns across 8 bases. The CDR3 has 13 residues. Germline assignment: CDR1 SGHNT and CDR2 YYREEE (reference sequence). Trimming cost V 4 bases and J 6 bases; bases outside gene matches: 2. The CDR3 DNA follows: TGTGCCAGCAGCCAGGGGGCGTATGAAAAACTGTTTTTT. Residues: CASSQGAYEKLFF.

Only one count was recorded for this clone. The chain uses TRBV5-6 and TRBJ1-6; D is perhaps TRBD1 (6 bases). This CDR3 is 16 amino acids long. Germline CDR1 SGHDT, CDR2 YYEEEE. V was trimmed by 0 bases and J by 7 bases, leaving 14 bases between them. CDR3 loop: CASSLVFSGVNSPLHF. For the CDR3, the DNA is TGTGCCAGCAGCTTGGTTTTTTCAGGGGTGAATTCACCCCTCCACTTT. Combining the CDR3 with reference TRBV5-6 and TRBJ1-6 gives the whole variable domain DAGVTQSPTHLIKTRGQQVTLRCSPKSGHDTVSWYQQALGQGPQFIFQYYEEEERQRGNFPDRFSGHQFPNYSSELNVNALLLGDSALYLCASSLVFSGVNSPLHFGNGTRLTVT.

The CDR3 DNA follows: TGTGCCAGCAGCACACTAGCGGAGGGTGTCCAAGAGACCCAGTACTTC. It yields the protein CASSTLAEGVQETQYF. This chain links TRBV5-5 with TRBJ2-5, with 8 bases identical to TRBD2. In germline, CDR1 is SGHKS, CDR2 YYEKEE (reference sequence). V trimming: 4 bases; J trimming: 1 base; junction bases outside the gene matches: 9. CDR3 size: 16 residues.

The rearrangement joins TRBV6-1 to TRBJ1-1, with a possible D match to TRBD1 (6 bases). With 1 base removed from V and 1 base from J, the gap between germline ends came to 13 bases. The CDR3 contains 16 residues. In germline, CDR1 is MNHNS, CDR2 SASEGT. The CDR3: CASSEVTTGKNTEAFF. In DNA form, the CDR3 reads TGTGCCAGCAGTGAAGTAACGACAGGAAAGAACACTGAAGCTTTCTTT.

The chain combines TRBV3-1 (or the pseudogene TRBV3-2) with TRBJ2-6; 10 positions match TRBD2. This CDR3 contains 17 residues. The germline CDR1 and CDR2 sequences are LGHDT and YNNKEL (reference sequence). V gave up 4 bases and J gave up 0 bases; unmatched junction bases: 3. In nucleotides, the CDR3 is TGTGCCAGCAGCCCTAGCGGGGGTAACTCTGGGGCCAACGTCCTGACTTTC. It is translated as CASSPSGGNSGANVLTF.

The chain uses TRBV3-1 (or the pseudogene TRBV3-2) and TRBJ2-1; perhaps TRBD2 as D (6 bases). With 4 bases removed from V and 3 bases from J, the gap between germline ends came to 13 bases. Germline lookup yields CDR1 LGHDT and CDR2 YNNKEL (reference sequence). This CDR3 spans 15 amino acids. CDR3 sequence (DNA): TGTGCCAGCAGCCGCGGGGACTTCGACTACAATGAGCAGTTCTTC. It yields the protein CASSRGDFDYNEQFF.

The genes are TRBV12-3 or TRBV12-4 and TRBJ1-2; 8 bases align to TRBD1. J gave up 4 bases and V 6 bases, and 4 bases lay outside the gene matches. The CDR3 is made up of 13 amino acids. The CDR3 protein is CASSQTGVYGYTF. The CDR3 nucleotides read TGTGCCAGCAGCCAGACAGGGGTCTATGGCTACACCTTC.